Detailed here is one T cell receptor (beta chain). Data came from immunoSEQ multiplex PCR; TCRdb stores just in-frame clones and leaves some out. The data contain 950 to 1,500 clones, 84% of them singletons. V dropped 1 base and J dropped 3 bases, with 7 bases sitting between them. The CDR3 extends over 13 amino acids. Germline V gene sequence: CDR1 SEHNR, CDR2 FQNEAQ (reference sequence). The data originate from a study of T cells and copy number aberrations in small-cell lung cancer. The J gene is TRBJ2-7, the V gene TRBV7-9; D is uncertain. This TCR was recovered from a man in his 60s with small cell lung cancer. Sequenced input: tumor tissue. CDR3 sequence reads: CASSLGTLYEQYF. The CDR3 bases are TGTGCCAGCAGCTTAGGAACCCTCTACGAGCAGTACTTC.